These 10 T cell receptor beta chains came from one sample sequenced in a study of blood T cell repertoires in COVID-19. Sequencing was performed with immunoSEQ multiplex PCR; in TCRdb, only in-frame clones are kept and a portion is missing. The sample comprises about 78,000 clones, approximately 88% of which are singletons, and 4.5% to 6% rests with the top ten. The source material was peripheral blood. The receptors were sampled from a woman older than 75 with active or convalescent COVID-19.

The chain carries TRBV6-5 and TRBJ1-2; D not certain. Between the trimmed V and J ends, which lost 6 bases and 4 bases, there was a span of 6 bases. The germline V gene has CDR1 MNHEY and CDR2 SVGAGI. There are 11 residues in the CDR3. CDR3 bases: TGTGCCAGCAGCCCCGGCTATGGCTACACCTTC. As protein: CASSPGYGYTF.

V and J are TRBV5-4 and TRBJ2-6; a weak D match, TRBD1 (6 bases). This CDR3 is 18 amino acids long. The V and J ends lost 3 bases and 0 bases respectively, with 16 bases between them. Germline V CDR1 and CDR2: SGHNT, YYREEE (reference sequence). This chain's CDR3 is CASSSHRASDSGANVLTF. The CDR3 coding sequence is TGTGCCAGCAGCTCCCACAGGGCTTCAGACTCTGGGGCCAACGTCCTGACTTTC. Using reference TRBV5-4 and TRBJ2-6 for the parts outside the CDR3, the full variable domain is ETGVTQSPTHLIKTRGQQVTLRCSSQSGHNTVSWYQQALGQGPQFIFQYYREEENGRGNFPPRFSGLQFPNYSSELNVNALELDDSALYLCASSSHRASDSGANVLTFGAGSRLTVL.

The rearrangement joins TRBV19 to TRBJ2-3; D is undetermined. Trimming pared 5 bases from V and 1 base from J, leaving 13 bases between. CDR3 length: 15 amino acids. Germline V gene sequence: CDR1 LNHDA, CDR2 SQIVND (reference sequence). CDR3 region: CASSPSGSGTDTQYF. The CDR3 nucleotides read TGTGCCAGTAGTCCTTCCGGGTCAGGCACAGATACGCAGTATTTT. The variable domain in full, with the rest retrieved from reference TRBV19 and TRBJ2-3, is DGGITQSPKYLFRKEGQNVTLSCEQNLNHDAMYWYRQDPGQGLRLIYYSQIVNDFQKGDIAEGYSVSREKKESFPLTVTSAQKNPTAFYLCASSPSGSGTDTQYFGPGTRLTVL.

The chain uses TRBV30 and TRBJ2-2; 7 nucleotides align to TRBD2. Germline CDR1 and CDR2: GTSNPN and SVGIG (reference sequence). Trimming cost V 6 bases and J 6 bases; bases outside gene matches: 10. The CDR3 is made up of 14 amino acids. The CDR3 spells CACLVGGHPGELFF. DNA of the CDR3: TGTGCCTGTCTCGTGGGAGGGCATCCCGGGGAGCTGTTTTTT.

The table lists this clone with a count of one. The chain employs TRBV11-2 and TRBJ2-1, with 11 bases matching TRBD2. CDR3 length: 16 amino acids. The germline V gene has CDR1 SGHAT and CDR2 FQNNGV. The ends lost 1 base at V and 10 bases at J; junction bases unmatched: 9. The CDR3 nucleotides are TGTGCCAGCAGCTTAGGAGGCGCTAGCGGGGGGATCGAGCAGTTCTTC. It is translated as CASSLGGASGGIEQFF.

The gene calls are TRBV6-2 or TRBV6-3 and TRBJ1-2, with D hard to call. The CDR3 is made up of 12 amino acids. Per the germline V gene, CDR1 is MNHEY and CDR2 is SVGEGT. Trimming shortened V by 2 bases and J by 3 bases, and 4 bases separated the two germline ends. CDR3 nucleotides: TGTGCCAGCAGTTACAGCTACTATGGCTACACCTTC. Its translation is CASSYSYYGYTF.

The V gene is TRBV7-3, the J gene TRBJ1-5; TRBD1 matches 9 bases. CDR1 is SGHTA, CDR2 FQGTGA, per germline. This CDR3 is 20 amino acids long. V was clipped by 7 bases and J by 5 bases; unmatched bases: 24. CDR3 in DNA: TGTGCCAGCAACCCCACCGGGACAGGGTTCCGCCGTCGGGTCGATCAGCCCCAGCATTTT. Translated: CASNPTGTGFRRRVDQPQHF.

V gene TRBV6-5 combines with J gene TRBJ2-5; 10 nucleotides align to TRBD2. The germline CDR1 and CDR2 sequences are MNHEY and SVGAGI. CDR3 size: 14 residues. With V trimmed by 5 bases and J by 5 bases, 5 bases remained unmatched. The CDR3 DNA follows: TGTGCCAGCAGTAGCGGGGGGGCCGGGGAGACCCAGTACTTC. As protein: CASSSGGAGETQYF.

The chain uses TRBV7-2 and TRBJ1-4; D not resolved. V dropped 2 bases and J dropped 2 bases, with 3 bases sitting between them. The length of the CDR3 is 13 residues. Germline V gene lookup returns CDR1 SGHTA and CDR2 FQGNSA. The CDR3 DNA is TGTGCCAGCAGCTTATATACTAATGAAAAACTGTTTTTT. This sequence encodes CASSLYTNEKLFF.

The CDR3 reads CASSQDRVANYGYTF. CDR3 DNA sequence: TGTGCCAGCAGCCAAGATCGGGTGGCTAACTATGGCTACACCTTC. V is TRBV3-1 (or the pseudogene TRBV3-2) and J is TRBJ1-2, with D uncertain. Trimming shortened V by 0 bases and J by 0 bases, and 8 bases separated the two germline ends. The CDR3 length is 15 residues. The germline V gene has CDR1 LGHDT and CDR2 YNNKEL (reference sequence).